The clone carrying this T cell receptor (beta chain) was detected only a few times. This record comes from a study of beta chain features in type 1 diabetes. The overall study: Taken together, all samples contributed more than 90,000,000 examined sorted cells.

V was clipped by 7 bases and J by 0 bases; unmatched bases: 5. Per germline, CDR1 SGHTA and CDR2 FQGNSA. This CDR3 has 16 residues. The entirety of the isolated RNA underwent reverse transcription, so expressed TCRB transcripts were sequenced. The assay was immunoSEQ multiplex PCR, and TCRdb's table has in-frame clones only and misses some. The table records about 360,000 clones, around 12% of them present only once. The TCR sequence derives from a man younger than 30 in good health. Sequenced: naive CD4+ T cells from blood. This chain links TRBV7-2 with TRBJ2-3, with 12 positions matching TRBD2. The DNA of the CDR3 is TGTGCCAGCAACCGCGGACTAGCGGGGAGCACAGATACGCAGTATTTT. This sequence encodes CASNRGLAGSTDTQYF. The variable domain in full, completed from reference TRBV7-2 and TRBJ2-3, reads GAGVSQSPSNKVTEKGKDVELRCDPISGHTALYWYRQSLGQGLEFLIYFQGNSAPDKSGLPSDRFSAERTGGSVSTLTIQRTQQEDSAVYLCASNRGLAGSTDTQYFGPGTRLTVL.